The 30 T cell receptor beta chains below were found in one sample sequenced in a study of T cells expressing NK-cell markers. TCRdb re-called the 5' RACE reads and catalogs CDR3 proteins one per entry, DNA excluded. In all, the sample yields about half a million distinct CDR3 sequences. Material for sequencing was blood T cells: a sorted CD56 or NKG2C T cell subset, CD4+ or CD8+ T cells, or bulk PBMC T cells (not recorded which). The source of these receptors is a woman between 45 and 60 years old in good health.

CDR3: CASRIEGQGLPQHF. The rearrangement uses TRBV19 and TRBJ1-5; the D call of TRBD1 rests on TCRdb alone, since no DNA is present to check it. This CDR3 is 14 amino acids long. Germline V lookup: CDR1 LNHDA, CDR2 SQIVND (reference sequence). The full variable domain, completed using reference TRBV19 and TRBJ1-5, is DGGITQSPKYLFRKEGQNVTLSCEQNLNHDAMYWYRQDPGQGLRLIYYSQIVNDFQKGDIAEGYSVSREKKESFPLTVTSAQKNPTAFYLCASRIEGQGLPQHFGDGTRLSIL.

The chain uses TRBV12-3 or TRBV12-4 and TRBJ1-5; TCRdb gives TRBD1 as the D gene, but with no DNA this cannot be confirmed. CDR3 length: 11 amino acids. The CDR3: CASSNRGPQHF.

This chain links TRBV12-3 or TRBV12-4 with TRBJ2-4; the D call of TRBD1 rests on TCRdb alone, since no DNA is present to check it. The CDR3 extends over 13 amino acids. CDR3 sequence: CASRGQAKNIQYF.

CDR3 in amino acids: CASSPGQGATGELFF. The rearrangement links TRBV9 to TRBJ2-2; checking the TCRdb D call of TRBD1 is not possible without DNA. This CDR3 comprises 15 residues. Germline CDR1 and CDR2: SGDLS and YYNGEE.

J is TRBJ2-7 and V is TRBV2. CDR3 size: 14 residues. In germline, CDR1 is SNHLY, CDR2 FYNNEI. This chain's CDR3 is CASSELVNSYEQYF.

V is TRBV9 and J is TRBJ1-4; TCRdb outputs TRBD1, but without DNA this stays unchecked. The CDR3 has 16 amino acids. CDR1 is SGDLS, CDR2 YYNGEE, per germline. CDR3 protein: CASSSTFRGQEEKLFF. Combining the CDR3 with reference TRBV9 and TRBJ1-4 gives the whole variable domain DSGVTQTPKHLITATGQRVTLRCSPRSGDLSVYWYQQSLDQGLQFLIQYYNGEERAKGNILERFSAQQFPDLHSELNLSSLELGDSALYFCASSSTFRGQEEKLFFGSGTQLSVL.

The chain recombines TRBV10-3 with TRBJ2-1; the TCRdb call, TRBD1, lacks DNA for checking. The germline V gene encodes CDR1 ENHRY and CDR2 SYGVKD. The CDR3 consists of 14 residues. CDR3 sequence: CAISEAPERTEQFF.

V gene TRBV4-2 combines with J gene TRBJ2-1; lacking DNA, the TRBD2 call made by TCRdb goes unchecked. Germline V lookup: CDR1 LGHNA, CDR2 YNFKEQ. The CDR3 consists of 16 residues. CDR3 sequence: CASSQAGPGGYNEQFF.

The chain recombines TRBV20-1 with TRBJ1-1; TCRdb proposes TRBD1, but this gene call is untestable without DNA. CDR3 size: 14 residues. Germline CDR1 reads DFQATT; CDR2 reads SNEGSKA (reference sequence). CDR3 residues: CSATLTGGGTEAFF.

The genes are TRBV27 and TRBJ1-2. Germline V gene sequence: CDR1 MNHEY, CDR2 SMNVEV (reference sequence). This CDR3 contains 14 residues. The CDR3 loop is CASSPGITNYGYTF.

V is TRBV30 and J is TRBJ1-1; TCRdb lists TRBD1, though no DNA is available to test this call. The germline V gene encodes CDR1 GTSNPN and CDR2 SVGIG (reference sequence). The CDR3 extends over 13 amino acids. The CDR3 reads CACEGQRQIEAFF.

The chain couples TRBV20-1 to TRBJ2-1; TCRdb picks TRBD2, but there is no DNA to check that call. The CDR3 consists of 16 residues. Looked up from germline, CDR1 is DFQATT and CDR2 is SNEGSKA (reference sequence). CDR3 protein: CSAGGPSGGGWNEQFF.

CDR3 sequence: CAWSVRASSETQYF. The V call is TRBV30, the J call TRBJ2-5; there is no DNA to check the TCRdb D call of TRBD2. The CDR3 loop spans 14 amino acids. Germline CDR1 GTSNPN, CDR2 SVGIG (reference sequence).

This rearrangement joins TRBV20-1 to TRBJ2-1; TCRdb picks TRBD2, but there is no DNA to check that call. The CDR3 spans 14 residues. From germline, CDR1 is DFQATT and CDR2 SNEGSKA (reference sequence). The CDR3 spells CSALAPNIDNEQFF.

The CDR3 region is CASSEGGMGEKLFF. The chain employs TRBV25-1 and TRBJ1-4; checking the TCRdb D call of TRBD1 is not possible without DNA. CDR1 and CDR2 from the germline V gene are MGHDK and SYGVNS. The CDR3 consists of 14 residues.

The gene calls are TRBV15 and TRBJ2-5; TCRdb lists TRBD2, though no DNA is available to test this call. The germline V gene has CDR1 LNHNV and CDR2 YYDKDF (reference sequence). CDR3 length equals 16 residues. CDR3 sequence reads: CATSKRTSGDQETQYF.

The gene calls are TRBV6-5 and TRBJ2-7; TCRdb returns TRBD1, unconfirmable since there is no DNA. This CDR3 is built from 13 residues. Germline V gives CDR1 MNHEY, CDR2 SVGAGI. CDR3 sequence: CASSATGGYEQYF.

This chain links TRBV6-1 with TRBJ2-2. Germline-derived CDR1 and CDR2 are MNHNS and SASEGT. This CDR3 is built from 12 residues. CDR3 loop: CASSEAQRELFF.

The gene calls are TRBV20-1 and TRBJ2-7; the D call from TCRdb, TRBD1, cannot be confirmed without DNA. Germline loops: CDR1 DFQATT, CDR2 SNEGSKA (reference sequence). The CDR3 sequence is 12 residues long. The CDR3 is CSARSPTGIEYF.

The CDR3 sequence: CASSLDAFLEKLFF. This chain links TRBV5-1 with TRBJ1-4. CDR3 length: 14 amino acids. From germline, CDR1 is SGHRS and CDR2 YFSETQ.

The chain recombines TRBV4-1 with TRBJ2-5; as DNA is missing, the TRBD1 call by TCRdb cannot be tested. In germline, CDR1 is MGHRA, CDR2 YSYEKL. The CDR3 length is 14 residues. The CDR3 spells CASSIFDRGETQYF.

The chain links TRBV5-6 to TRBJ2-5; the TRBD1 assignment by TCRdb is unverifiable without DNA. The CDR3 is 15 residues long. In germline, CDR1 is SGHDT, CDR2 YYEEEE. CDR3 sequence: CASSLRQGRRETQYF.

The V and J genes are TRBV4-1 and TRBJ2-1; TCRdb names TRBD2, which stays unverified in the absence of DNA. Germline V gives CDR1 MGHRA, CDR2 YSYEKL. The CDR3 spans 13 residues. The CDR3: CASSRGEDNEQFF.

V usage is TRBV5-1 and J usage is TRBJ2-5; TCRdb names TRBD2, which stays unverified in the absence of DNA. The CDR3 spans 17 residues. Germline V gene data show CDR1 as SGHRS and CDR2 as YFSETQ. CDR3 amino acids: CASRVAAGAILQETQYF.

CDR3 loop: CASSFTARGNEQFF. V and J are TRBV3-1 and TRBJ2-1; the TCRdb call, TRBD1, lacks DNA for checking. The CDR3 has 14 residues. Germline V lookup: CDR1 LGHDT, CDR2 YNNKEL (reference sequence).

The chain carries TRBV15 and TRBJ2-1; TCRdb indicates TRBD1, and absent DNA this call remains unverified. CDR3 length equals 14 residues. The germline V gene encodes CDR1 LNHNV and CDR2 YYDKDF (reference sequence). The CDR3 sequence is CATSSGAARAEQFF.

The CDR3 sequence is CASSPVRDQPQHF. V is TRBV7-6 and J is TRBJ1-5. CDR1 SGHVS and CDR2 FNYEAQ come from the germline V gene. CDR3 length equals 13 residues.

The V call is TRBV3-1, the J call TRBJ1-2; TCRdb names TRBD1, which stays unverified in the absence of DNA. CDR3 length: 13 amino acids. Germline CDR1 is LGHDT and CDR2 is YNNKEL (reference sequence). CDR3 sequence reads: CASSQVSQGGYTF.

CDR3 amino acids: CSAPGLGLETQYF. The chain joins TRBV20-1 to TRBJ2-5; TCRdb's D gene call, TRBD1, goes unchecked for lack of DNA. The CDR3 has 13 amino acids. Per germline, CDR1 DFQATT and CDR2 SNEGSKA (reference sequence).

The rearrangement links TRBV2 to TRBJ2-7; TCRdb's assignment of TRBD1 cannot be checked, as there is no DNA. The CDR3 contains 14 residues. CDR1 and CDR2 (germline): SNHLY, FYNNEI. CDR3 residues: CASSPDRGGNEQYF.